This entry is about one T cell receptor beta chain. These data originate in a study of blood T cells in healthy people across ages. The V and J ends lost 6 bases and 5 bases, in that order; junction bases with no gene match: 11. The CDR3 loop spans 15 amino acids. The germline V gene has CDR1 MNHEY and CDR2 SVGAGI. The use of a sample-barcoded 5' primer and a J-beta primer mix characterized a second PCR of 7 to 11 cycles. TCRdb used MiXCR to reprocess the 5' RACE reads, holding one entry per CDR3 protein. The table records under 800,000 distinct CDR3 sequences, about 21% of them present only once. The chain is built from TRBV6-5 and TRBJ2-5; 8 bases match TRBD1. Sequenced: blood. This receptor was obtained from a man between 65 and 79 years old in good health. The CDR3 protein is CASRGTGSFGETQYF. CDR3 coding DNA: TGTGCCAGCAGGGGGACAGGTTCGTTTGGCGAGACCCAGTACTTC.